The clone carrying this T cell receptor beta chain was found once. The data stem from a study of T-cell memory formation after mild COVID-19. MiXCR was run by TCRdb on the 5' RACE reads, yielding one entry per CDR3 protein. Among a few hundred thousand distinct CDR3 sequences listed, under 30% were seen once. The germline gives CDR1 SGHAT, CDR2 FQNNGV. CDR3 length: 18 amino acids. V was pared by 5 bases and J by 8 bases, with 18 bases of the junction left unmatched. The rearrangement joins TRBV11-2 to TRBJ2-1; TRBD2 matches at 10 bases. The material sequenced was PBMCs or a T cell subset sorted from them (not recorded which). This TCR derives from an adult woman who had mild COVID-19 (a few samples of this study predate the infection). Cell type and time point are not known. CDR3 bases: TGTGCCAGCAGCACCGACGGGTCAGCGGGAGGGCCGATAGATGAGCAGTTCTTC. Its protein is CASSTDGSAGGPIDEQFF.